This passage covers 3 T cell receptor beta chains from one sample sequenced in a study of beta chain features in type 1 diabetes. Since all of the isolated RNA was reverse transcribed, expressed TCRB transcripts were what got sequenced. The table came from immunoSEQ multiplex PCR; TCRdb's copy has only in-frame clones and leaves some out. This sample has about 320,000 clones, with approximately 15% found just once. Input material: central memory CD4+ T cells from blood. The receptor source for this set is a man aged 25-40 years in good health.

J is TRBJ1-2 and V is TRBV21-1; TRBD1 is the table's D call and was not checked against the DNA. TRBV21-1 is annotated as a pseudogene. The CDR3 has 13 residues. CDR3 DNA: TGTGCCAGCAGCAAAACAGGGGCGGTCGGCTACACCTTC. The encoded protein is CASSKTGAVGYTF.

The chain uses TRBV4-3 and TRBJ1-1; D is undetermined. V gave up 1 base and J gave up 3 bases, with 9 bases separating them. This CDR3 is built from 14 residues. CDR1 and CDR2 from the germline V gene are LGHNA and YSLEER. The CDR3 coding sequence is TGCGCCAGCAGCCAAGGAAACAGCTACACTGAAGCTTTCTTT. Protein: CASSQGNSYTEAFF.

The rearrangement uses TRBV10-3 and TRBJ1-6; D unresolved. Germline V gene sequence: CDR1 ENHRY, CDR2 SYGVKD. Trimming took off 3 bases at V and 0 bases at J, with 6 bases between the two ends. CDR3 length: 15 amino acids. The CDR3: CAISDGSSYNSPLHF. The CDR3 region has the DNA TGTGCCATCAGTGATGGGAGCTCCTATAATTCACCCCTCCACTTT.